Listed below are T cell receptor beta chains from one sample, sequenced in a study of Ad26.COV2.S vaccination and SARS-CoV-2 variants. Produced via immunoSEQ multiplex PCR; TCRdb's table is partial and in-frame only. Of some 480,000 clones detected, 87% appear once; the ten largest clones hold over 10%. The input for sequencing was peripheral blood, taken in a trial of Ad26.COV2.S vaccine versus placebo. The origin of the receptors is a person between 18 and 59 years old who received the Ad26.COV2.S COVID-19 vaccine or a placebo. Each CDR3 is given with its conserved first and last residue. D genes are given only for firm matches. Size is stated for part of the rows, as once, few or many counts, or as a class when the clone is expanded.

d_call | j_call | v_call | clone_size | cdr3_aa | cdr3_nt
TRBD2 | TRBJ2-1 | TRBV2 | NA | CASRASGTSGASSYNEQFF | TGTGCCAGCAGGGCGTCCGGGACTAGCGGGGCTAGCTCCTACAATGAGCAGTTCTTC
NA | TRBJ2-7 | TRBV7-8 | NA | CASSLPRRSSYEQYF | TGTGCCAGCAGCTTACCAAGACGGAGCTCCTACGAGCAGTACTTC
NA | TRBJ2-7 | TRBV30 | NA | CAWSVWRGLARYEQYF | TGTGCCTGGAGTGTTTGGAGGGGGCTAGCGAGGTACGAGCAGTACTTC
NA | TRBJ2-1 | TRBV27 | once | CASSPSRYNEQFF | TGTGCCAGCAGTCCCTCCCGGTACAATGAGCAGTTCTTC
NA | TRBJ2-5 | TRBV5-1 | NA | CASSLYLAEQETQYF | TGCGCCAGCAGCTTGTACTTGGCAGAGCAAGAGACCCAGTACTTC
NA | TRBJ2-5 | TRBV3-1/TRBV3-2 | NA | CASGGGGETQYF | TGTGCCAGTGGGGGCGGCGGGGAGACCCAGTACTTC
TRBD1 | TRBJ1-2 | TRBV6-6 | NA | CASSYYRDSHYGYTF | TGTGCCAGCAGTTACTACCGGGACAGTCACTATGGCTACACCTTC
NA | TRBJ1-6 | TRBV10-3 | NA | CAISESPSQPIHF | TGTGCCATCAGTGAGTCCCCTAGCCAGCCTATCCACTTT
NA | TRBJ1-6 | TRBV30 | NA | CAWREGGSYNSPLHF | TGTGCCTGGAGGGAAGGGGGATCCTATAATTCACCCCTCCACTTT
NA | TRBJ2-3 | TRBV7-8 | NA | CASSYRRTGRRGEVSTDTQYF | TGTGCCAGCAGCTACCGAAGGACAGGCCGTAGAGGGGAGGTCAGCACAGATACGCAGTATTTT
TRBD2 | TRBJ2-5 | TRBV30 | NA | CAGILAGGPGTQYF | TGTGCCGGGATCTTAGCGGGAGGGCCGGGGACCCAGTACTTC
NA | TRBJ2-5 | TRBV5-1 | NA | CASSLPDGNRGTQYF | TGCGCCAGCAGCCTTCCGGACGGAAATCGAGGGACCCAGTACTTC
TRBD2 | TRBJ2-1 | TRBV5-6 | NA | CASSKRLASNEQFF | TGTGCCAGCAGCAAGCGACTAGCTTCCAATGAGCAGTTCTTC
TRBD2 | TRBJ2-1 | TRBV30 | NA | CAWSLTSGSNEQFF | TGTGCCTGGAGTCTGACTAGCGGGAGCAATGAGCAGTTCTTC
NA | TRBJ2-7 | TRBV6-2/TRBV6-3 | NA | CASSSFGGEQYF | TGTGCCAGCAGTTCTTTTGGGGGCGAGCAGTACTTC
NA | TRBJ2-5 | TRBV18 | NA | CASSPPSNGETQYF | TGTGCCAGCTCACCGCCATCCAATGGAGAGACCCAGTACTTC
NA | TRBJ2-5 | TRBV3-1/TRBV3-2 | once | CASSQEAGRGGETQYF | TGTGCCAGCAGCCAGGAGGCGGGAAGGGGTGGAGAGACCCAGTACTTC
NA | TRBJ1-5 | TRBV5-5 | NA | CASSPGTANQPQHF | TGTGCCAGCAGCCCCGGGACGGCGAATCAGCCCCAGCATTTT